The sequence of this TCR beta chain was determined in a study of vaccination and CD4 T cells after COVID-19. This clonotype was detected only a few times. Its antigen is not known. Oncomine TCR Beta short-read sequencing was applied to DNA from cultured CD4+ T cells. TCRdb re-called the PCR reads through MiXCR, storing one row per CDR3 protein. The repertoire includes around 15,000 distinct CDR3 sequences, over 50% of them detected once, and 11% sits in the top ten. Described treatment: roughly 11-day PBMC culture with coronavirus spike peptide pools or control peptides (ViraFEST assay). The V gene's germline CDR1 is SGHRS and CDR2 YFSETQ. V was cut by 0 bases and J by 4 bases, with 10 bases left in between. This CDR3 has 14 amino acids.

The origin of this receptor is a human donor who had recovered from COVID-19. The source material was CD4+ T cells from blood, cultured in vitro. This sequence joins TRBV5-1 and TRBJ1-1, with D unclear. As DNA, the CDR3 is TGCGCCAGCAGCTTGGAAACGGAGAGCACTGAAGCTTTCTTT. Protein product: CASSLETESTEAFF.